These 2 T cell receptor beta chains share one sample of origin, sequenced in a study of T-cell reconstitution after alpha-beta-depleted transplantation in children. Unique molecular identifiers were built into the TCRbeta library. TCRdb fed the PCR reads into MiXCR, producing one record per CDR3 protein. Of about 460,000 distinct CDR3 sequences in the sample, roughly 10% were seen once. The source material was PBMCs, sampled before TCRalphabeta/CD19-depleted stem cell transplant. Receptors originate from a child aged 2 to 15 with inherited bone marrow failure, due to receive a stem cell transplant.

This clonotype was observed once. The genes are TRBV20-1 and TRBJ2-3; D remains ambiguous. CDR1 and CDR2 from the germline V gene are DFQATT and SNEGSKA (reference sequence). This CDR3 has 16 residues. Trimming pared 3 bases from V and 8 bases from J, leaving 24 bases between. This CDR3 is CSASRPPLSTVGTQYF. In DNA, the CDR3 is TGCAGTGCTAGCCGACCCCCTCTATCTACCGTGGGTACGCAGTATTTT.

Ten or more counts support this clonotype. The CDR3 DNA sequence: TGCGCCAGCAGCCCCGGACAGGTTTTCGATGAGCAGTTCTTC. It yields the protein CASSPGQVFDEQFF. J is TRBJ2-1 and V is TRBV5-1; 7 nucleotides line up with TRBD1. CDR3 size: 14 residues. The germline V gene encodes CDR1 SGHRS and CDR2 YFSETQ. V shed 4 bases and J 8 bases; nucleotides not matched to a gene: 9.